The 7 T cell receptor beta chains presented below share a single source sample, sequenced in a study of tumor-infiltrating lymphocytes in localized non-small cell lung cancer. Only in-frame clones appear in the TCRdb table, and some are missing; sequencing was by immunoSEQ multiplex PCR. The data contain over 8,000 clones, 60% to 80% of them singletons. The sample was uninvolved lung tissue not adjacent to the tumor. The receptors here all came from a human donor with non-small cell lung cancer.

The V call is TRBV5-6, the J call TRBJ2-5; a weak D match, TRBD2 (6 bases). Trimming took 3 bases from V and 5 from J, leaving 14 bases between them. This CDR3 is 14 amino acids long. Germline V gene sequence: CDR1 SGHDT, CDR2 YYEEEE. The CDR3 reads CASSSAGIWETQYF. DNA for the CDR3: TGTGCCAGCAGCTCGGCGGGAATTTGGGAGACCCAGTACTTC.

The chain employs TRBV5-1 and TRBJ2-7, with 7 nucleotides matching TRBD2. CDR3 size: 15 residues. Losses at the gene ends were 1 base for V and 3 bases for J; bases not matched to a gene: 7. Germline V CDR1 and CDR2: SGHRS, YFSETQ. CDR3 bases: TGCGCCAGCAGCTTGTGGGGGGGAAGGTTCTACGAGCAGTACTTC. Amino acid sequence: CASSLWGGRFYEQYF.

V usage is TRBV5-1 and J usage is TRBJ1-2, with a tentative D call TRBD1 (5 bases). Germline CDR1 reads SGHRS; CDR2 reads YFSETQ. The V end lost 7 bases, the J end lost 1 base, and 11 bases lay between the germline ends. This CDR3 spans 13 amino acids. CDR3 bases: TGCGCCAGCGGAATGACAGATAACTATGGCTACACCTTC. Protein sequence: CASGMTDNYGYTF.

This chain connects TRBV28 to TRBJ2-5, with 7 bases lining up with TRBD1. The CDR3 has 13 amino acids. Germline-derived CDR1 and CDR2 are MDHEN and SYDVKM. V lost 6 bases and J lost 5; bases outside the gene matches: 6. The CDR3 reads CASRKGGRETQYF. CDR3 sequence (DNA): TGTGCCAGCAGGAAAGGGGGCAGGGAGACCCAGTACTTC.

This chain links TRBV4-1 with TRBJ2-1, with TRBD1 identical over 7 bases. The CDR3 contains 16 residues. Germline loops: CDR1 MGHRA, CDR2 YSYEKL. The J segment lost 2 bases and the V segment lost 2 bases, leaving 6 bases of the junction unmatched. The CDR3 nucleotides read TGCGCCAGCAGCCAACCCGACAGGGTTCCCTACAATGAGCAGTTCTTC. This sequence encodes CASSQPDRVPYNEQFF.

The V gene is TRBV11-3, the J gene TRBJ2-1; unclear D gene. Trimming took 2 bases from V and 5 from J, leaving 13 bases between them. Per germline, CDR1 SGHNT and CDR2 YENEEA. This CDR3 is 15 amino acids long. Here the CDR3 reads CASSLSFTANNEQFF. CDR3 sequence (DNA): TGTGCCAGCAGCTTAAGTTTTACAGCTAACAATGAGCAGTTCTTC.

The V gene is TRBV7-2, the J gene TRBJ2-5; D is undetermined. Germline CDR1 is SGHTA and CDR2 is FQGNSA. CDR3 length: 16 amino acids. V lost 4 bases to trimming and J lost 0 bases, with 15 bases between them. The CDR3 loop is CASSSVGRTHQETQYF. Here the CDR3 DNA reads TGTGCCAGCAGCTCAGTTGGACGGACGCACCAAGAGACCCAGTACTTC.